This T cell receptor beta chain was retrieved from a study of blood T cell repertoires in COVID-19. For the study at large: Material from acute and convalescent COVID-19 was sourced from the United States, Italy and Spain.

Original data processing: Estimation of nucleated cell counts relied on the amplification of reference gene primers. TCRdb's copy holds only in-frame clones and misses some; the assay was immunoSEQ multiplex PCR. The V and J calls and clone size are taken from that table; D and trimming were inferred from the DNA. The table has 120,000 or so clones, around two thirds seen once; the top ten hold roughly 2.2%. CDR3 length: 17 residues. Germline V lookup: CDR1 ENHRY, CDR2 SYGVKD. V was pared by 3 bases and J by 0 bases, with 12 bases between. The sequence derives from a woman aged 70 to 79 with acute or convalescent COVID-19. The specimen sequenced was peripheral blood. The rearrangement uses TRBV10-3 and TRBJ2-6; TRBD1 is a possible D gene (5 bases). CDR3 region: CAISDRTRVSGANVLTF. CDR3 DNA sequence: TGTGCCATCAGTGATCGGACCAGGGTCTCTGGGGCCAACGTCCTGACTTTC.